This is a list of T cell receptor beta chains from one sample in a study of vaccination and CD4 T cells after COVID-19. TCRdb independently ran MiXCR on the PCR reads; one entry per CDR3 protein. The data hold 6,500 or so distinct CDR3 sequences, with around 47% observed a single time. These receptors have no identified antigens. The sequencing sample was made of CD4+ T cells from blood, cultured in vitro. Receptor source: a human donor in good health. The CDR3 runs from the conserved cysteine through the conserved F or W. D genes are given only for firm matches. Clone size is not always given. Where it is, it says once, few, many or a class for expanded clones.

size: few
J: TRBJ2-7
D: -
length: 16
V: TRBV6-5
CDR3: CASSYGVTQSSYEQYF
DNA: TGTGCCAGCAGTTACGGGGTCACCCAGAGCTCCTACGAGCAGTACTTC

size: -
J: TRBJ2-1
D: -
length: 13
V: TRBV10-3
CDR3: CAISEGTYNEQFF
DNA: TGTGCCATCAGTGAGGGGACCTACAATGAGCAGTTCTTC

size: -
J: TRBJ2-7
D: TRBD1
length: 15
V: TRBV6-5
CDR3: CASSYTRTGVYEQYF
DNA: TGTGCCAGCAGTTACACCCGGACAGGGGTCTACGAGCAGTACTTC

size: few
J: TRBJ1-2
D: -
length: 15
V: TRBV6-5
CDR3: CASSYREGRNRGYTF
DNA: TGTGCCAGCAGTTACAGGGAGGGGCGCAATCGGGGCTACACCTTC

size: once
J: TRBJ1-5
D: -
length: 17
V: TRBV12-3/TRBV12-4
CDR3: CASSPSRAGSGNQPQHF
DNA: TGTGCCAGCAGTCCCTCTCGTGCAGGATCCGGCAATCAGCCCCAGCATTTT

size: -
J: TRBJ1-2
D: TRBD1
length: 17
V: TRBV6-5
CDR3: CASSSTAPGQTNYGYTF
DNA: TGTGCCAGCAGTTCCACCGCCCCGGGACAGACAAACTATGGCTACACCTTC

size: -
J: TRBJ1-1
D: -
length: 12
V: TRBV6-1
CDR3: CASSNLQLRAFF
DNA: TGTGCCAGCAGTAACCTACAGCTACGGGCTTTCTTT

size: -
J: TRBJ1-2
D: -
length: 13
V: TRBV30
CDR3: CAWTASAQIGYTF
DNA: TGTGCCTGGACCGCCTCCGCTCAGATTGGCTACACCTTC

size: few
J: TRBJ2-1
D: TRBD2
length: 16
V: TRBV19
CDR3: CASSSPNSGSSNEQFF
DNA: TGTGCCAGTAGTTCCCCGAATAGCGGGAGTTCGAATGAGCAGTTCTTC

size: -
J: TRBJ2-1
D: TRBD2
length: 17
V: TRBV7-9
CDR3: CASSLSLAGGLYNEQFF
DNA: TGTGCCAGCAGCTTAAGCCTAGCGGGGGGCCTATACAATGAGCAGTTCTTC

size: once
J: TRBJ1-2
D: TRBD1
length: 15
V: TRBV5-1
CDR3: CASSLPTGDGGGYTF
DNA: TGCGCCAGCAGCTTGCCGACAGGGGATGGGGGTGGCTACACCTTC

size: -
J: TRBJ2-1
D: -
length: 14
V: TRBV24-1
CDR3: CATSVTTGDNEQFF
DNA: TGTGCCACCAGTGTCACGACGGGGGACAATGAGCAGTTCTTC

size: few
J: TRBJ2-2
D: TRBD1
length: 14
V: TRBV28
CDR3: CASSSGGSTGELFF
DNA: TGTGCCAGCTCCTCAGGGGGATCCACCGGGGAGCTGTTTTTT

size: few
J: TRBJ2-3
D: -
length: 14
V: TRBV6-1
CDR3: CASRRGVGADTQYF
DNA: TGTGCCAGCAGACGCGGGGTAGGCGCAGATACGCAGTATTTT

size: -
J: TRBJ2-7
D: -
length: 14
V: TRBV4-1
CDR3: CASSQTEVNYEQYF
DNA: TGCGCCAGCAGCCAAACTGAAGTGAATTACGAGCAGTACTTC

size: -
J: TRBJ2-5
D: -
length: 12
V: TRBV10-3
CDR3: CAISVGEETQYF
DNA: TGTGCCATCAGTGTAGGGGAAGAGACCCAGTACTTC

size: -
J: TRBJ2-7
D: TRBD2
length: 14
V: TRBV24-1
CDR3: CATSGSGGFYEQYF
DNA: TGTGCCACCAGTGGGAGCGGGGGGTTCTACGAGCAGTACTTC

size: -
J: TRBJ2-1
D: TRBD2
length: 15
V: TRBV7-9
CDR3: CASSLEASGPNEQFF
DNA: TGTGCCAGCAGCTTAGAGGCTAGCGGGCCCAATGAGCAGTTCTTC

size: few
J: TRBJ2-5
D: -
length: 14
V: TRBV7-2
CDR3: CASSFRDPLETQYF
DNA: TGTGCCAGCAGCTTCCGGGACCCCCTAGAGACCCAGTACTTC

size: -
J: TRBJ1-6
D: -
length: 14
V: TRBV5-8
CDR3: CASSSGVNNSPLHF
DNA: TGTGCCAGCAGCTCAGGGGTTAATAATTCACCCCTCCACTTT

size: -
J: TRBJ2-1
D: -
length: 12
V: TRBV27
CDR3: CASSPPEDEQFF
DNA: TGTGCCAGCAGTCCGCCGGAGGATGAGCAGTTCTTC

size: -
J: TRBJ2-7
D: -
length: 15
V: TRBV7-8
CDR3: CASSPEGKKNYEQYF
DNA: TGTGCCAGCAGCCCGGAGGGGAAGAAGAACTACGAGCAGTACTTC

size: few
J: TRBJ1-1
D: -
length: 13
V: TRBV28
CDR3: CASSLHLNTEAFF
DNA: TGTGCCAGCAGTTTACACCTGAACACTGAAGCTTTCTTT

size: few
J: TRBJ1-1
D: -
length: 16
V: TRBV19
CDR3: CASSPHTTVRNTEAFF
DNA: TGTGCCAGTAGTCCACACACTACGGTTCGGAACACTGAAGCTTTCTTT

size: -
J: TRBJ1-5
D: TRBD1
length: 13
V: TRBV20-1
CDR3: CSVDRGIGQPQHF
DNA: TGCAGTGTTGACAGGGGGATCGGTCAGCCCCAGCATTTT

size: -
J: TRBJ2-3
D: -
length: 14
V: TRBV28
CDR3: CASSFFAAADTQYF
DNA: TGTGCCAGCAGTTTCTTTGCTGCAGCAGATACGCAGTATTTT

size: -
J: TRBJ2-7
D: -
length: 13
V: TRBV6-2/TRBV6-3
CDR3: CASSSTGSIEQYF
DNA: TGTGCCAGCAGTAGCACAGGCTCTATCGAGCAGTACTTC

size: -
J: TRBJ2-4
D: TRBD2
length: 19
V: TRBV11-3
CDR3: CASSLGGLGPGGIENIQYF
DNA: TGTGCCAGCAGCTTAGGAGGTCTGGGGCCGGGAGGTATCGAAAACATTCAGTACTTC

size: hyperexpanded
J: TRBJ1-2
D: -
length: 13
V: TRBV6-1
CDR3: CAAAALGLYGYTF
DNA: TGTGCCGCGGCAGCCCTAGGGTTATATGGCTACACCTTC

size: -
J: TRBJ1-3
D: -
length: 14
V: TRBV6-1
CDR3: CASSEGLSGNTIYF
DNA: TGTGCCAGTTCAGAGGGGCTCTCTGGAAACACCATATATTTT

size: once
J: TRBJ1-6
D: -
length: 13
V: TRBV28
CDR3: CASSWGYNSPLHF
DNA: TGTGCCAGCAGTTGGGGGTATAATTCACCCCTCCACTTT

size: few
J: TRBJ1-2
D: -
length: 14
V: TRBV7-8
CDR3: CASSLGPQIRGYTF
DNA: TGTGCCAGCAGCTTAGGGCCTCAGATCCGGGGCTACACCTTC

size: -
J: TRBJ1-6
D: TRBD1
length: 15
V: TRBV6-1
CDR3: CAGGGQTSYNSPLHF
DNA: TGTGCCGGGGGGGGACAGACCTCCTATAATTCACCCCTCCACTTT

size: few
J: TRBJ2-7
D: -
length: 13
V: TRBV20-1
CDR3: CSAPSGGSYEQYF
DNA: TGCAGTGCCCCCTCCGGAGGGTCATACGAGCAGTACTTC

size: few
J: TRBJ2-5
D: TRBD2
length: 15
V: TRBV2
CDR3: CASSASGRGAETQYF
DNA: TGTGCCAGCAGCGCCAGCGGGAGGGGGGCGGAGACCCAGTACTTC

size: -
J: TRBJ1-5
D: -
length: 14
V: TRBV6-1
CDR3: CASPPRGGNQPRHF
DNA: TGTGCCAGCCCACCCCGGGGAGGGAATCAGCCCCGGCATTTT

size: -
J: TRBJ1-1
D: -
length: 15
V: TRBV5-4
CDR3: CASSLGNNQGTGAFF
DNA: TGTGCCAGCAGCTTGGGGAACAATCAGGGTACGGGGGCTTTCTTT

size: few
J: TRBJ2-3
D: TRBD2
length: 14
V: TRBV6-1
CDR3: CASRLAASTDTQYF
DNA: TGTGCCAGCAGACTAGCGGCTAGCACAGATACGCAGTATTTT

size: medium-sized
J: TRBJ1-1
D: TRBD1
length: 17
V: TRBV7-2
CDR3: CASRLDRDRITNTEAFF
DNA: TGTGCCAGCAGACTCGACCGGGACAGGATTACGAACACTGAAGCTTTCTTT

size: -
J: TRBJ1-1
D: -
length: 14
V: TRBV18
CDR3: CASSPRQVNTEAFF
DNA: TGTGCCAGCTCCCCCAGACAGGTTAACACTGAAGCTTTCTTT

size: once
J: TRBJ2-1
D: TRBD2
length: 14
V: TRBV11-2
CDR3: CATWRAGDPNEQFF
DNA: TGTGCCACCTGGAGGGCGGGGGACCCTAATGAGCAGTTCTTC